The 20 T cell receptor beta chains reported below all come from one sample, sequenced in a study of T cell repertoires and HLA-DP antigens. The repertoire was sequenced with immunoSEQ multiplex PCR; TCRdb's copy has only in-frame clones and lacks some. This sample has approximately 100,000 clones, with around 86% found just once. For these receptors, no antigen is known. Sequenced sample: CD4+ T cells from PBMCs. These receptors all stem from a man over 45 in good health and CMV-seronegative.

The chain couples TRBV13 to TRBJ2-5; 12 nucleotides align to TRBD2. Germline CDR1 and CDR2: PRHDT and FYEKMQ (reference sequence). The CDR3 is 15 residues long. The junction had 2 bases not matched to a gene; V was cut back by 5 bases and J by 1 base. CDR3 sequence: CASSTSGGTQETQYF. The CDR3 nucleotides are TGTGCCAGCAGCACTAGCGGGGGGACCCAAGAGACCCAGTACTTC. Full variable domain (missing parts from reference TRBV13 and TRBJ2-5): AAGVIQSPRHLIKEKRETATLKCYPIPRHDTVYWYQQGPGQDPQFLISFYEKMQSDKGSIPDRFSAQQFSDYHSELNMSSLELGDSALYFCASSTSGGTQETQYFGPGTRLLVL.

V and J are TRBV29-1 and TRBJ2-7; D perhaps matches TRBD1 (5 bases). The CDR3 is 14 residues long. Trimming cost V 6 bases and J 7 bases, with 22 bases left between them. CDR1 is SQVTM and CDR2 is ANQGSEA in the germline V gene. The DNA for the CDR3 is TGCAGCGTCCGAAGGGGATCAAGGTTGGGTGAGCAGTACTTC. Encoded protein: CSVRRGSRLGEQYF.

The CDR3 spells CASSQSKRLGGYEQYF. CDR3 DNA sequence: TGCGCCAGCAGCCAGTCCAAAAGGCTCGGAGGCTACGAGCAGTACTTC. V and J are TRBV4-3 and TRBJ2-7; TRBD2 might be the D (5 bases). Trimming pared 3 bases from V and 3 bases from J, leaving 18 bases between. Germline assignment: CDR1 LGHNA and CDR2 YSLEER. The CDR3 runs 16 residues.

The J gene is TRBJ2-2, the V gene TRBV30, with D perhaps matching TRBD1 or TRBD2 (6 bases each). The CDR3 runs 15 residues. Germline V gives CDR1 GTSNPN, CDR2 SVGIG (reference sequence). Trimming stripped 0 bases from V and 4 bases from J, with 12 bases between. The CDR3 reads CAWSVEGGLTGELFF. The CDR3, as DNA: TGTGCCTGGAGTGTTGAAGGGGGGCTCACCGGGGAGCTGTTTTTT.

The gene calls are TRBV21-1 and TRBJ2-2. TRBV21-1 is a listed pseudogene. The CDR3 loop spans 13 amino acids. In DNA form, the CDR3 reads TGTGCCAGCCGTCGGGACGGACCCGGGGAGCTGTTTTTT. Its translation: CASRRDGPGELFF.

The genes are TRBV27 and TRBJ2-5, with 10 bases fitting TRBD2. Trimming took 4 bases from V and 1 from J; bases not matched to a gene: 9. Germline V CDR1 and CDR2: MNHEY, SMNVEV (reference sequence). CDR3 length: 17 residues. Written as DNA, the CDR3 is TGTGCCAGCAGTTCTACCTCTAGCGGGAGTATCCAAGAGACCCAGTACTTC. Translation gives CASSSTSSGSIQETQYF.

The chain employs TRBV28 and TRBJ1-2, with D unresolved. The V and J ends lost 2 bases and 4 bases respectively, with 11 bases between them. The germline V gene has CDR1 MDHEN and CDR2 SYDVKM. The CDR3 extends over 14 amino acids. The CDR3 protein is CASSLMRVPYGYTF. The CDR3 region has the DNA TGTGCCAGCAGTTTAATGAGGGTCCCCTATGGCTACACCTTC.

As for this clone: One end of the junction fails to match germline, which may point to a read error. The rearrangement links TRBV7-2 to TRBJ2-7; no definite D call. Germline V gene data show CDR1 as SGHTA and CDR2 as FQGNSA. The CDR3 is made up of 12 amino acids. CDR3 DNA sequence: TGTGCCAGCAGCTTAGTGTCCTTCGAGCAGTACTTC. Encoded protein: CASSLVSFEQYF.

The CDR3 spells CASREDRASSYEQYF. As DNA, the CDR3 is TGTGCCAGCAGGGAGGACAGGGCGAGCTCCTACGAGCAGTACTTC. The chain employs TRBV6-5 and TRBJ2-7, with 8 bases that match TRBD1. The CDR3 is made up of 15 amino acids. The germline CDR1 and CDR2 sequences are MNHEY and SVGAGI. Trimming took 6 bases from V and 0 from J; bases not matched to a gene: 7.

The CDR3 coding sequence is TGTGCCAGCAGTGCAAGTTCCGGGGAGCTGTTTTTT. Translated: CASSASSGELFF. V and J are TRBV2 and TRBJ2-2, with unresolved D. This CDR3 region has 12 residues. Germline assignment: CDR1 SNHLY and CDR2 FYNNEI. V dropped 4 bases and J dropped 6 bases, with 6 bases sitting between them.

This clone showed up just once. The chain employs TRBV2 and TRBJ2-4; 7 positions agree with TRBD1. The germline V gene encodes CDR1 SNHLY and CDR2 FYNNEI. J gave up 0 bases and V 3 bases, and 5 bases lay outside the gene matches. This CDR3 region has 16 residues. The CDR3 loop reads CASSENRGIAKNIQYF. CDR3 DNA sequence: TGTGCCAGCAGTGAGAACAGGGGCATAGCCAAAAACATTCAGTACTTC. The full variable domain, its missing parts supplied by reference TRBV2 and TRBJ2-4, is EPEVTQTPSHQVTQMGQEVILRCVPISNHLYFYWYRQILGQKVEFLVSFYNNEISEKSEIFDDQFSVERPDGSNFTLKIRSTKLEDSAMYFCASSENRGIAKNIQYFGAGTRLSVL.

This sequence joins TRBV6-5 and TRBJ2-7, with D uncertain. The CDR3 runs to 12 residues. The V gene's germline CDR1 is MNHEY and CDR2 SVGAGI. V gave up 2 bases and J gave up 0 bases, with 2 bases separating them. Here the CDR3 reads CASSYRSYEQYF. For the CDR3, the DNA is TGTGCCAGCAGTTACCGCTCCTACGAGCAGTACTTC.

The chain recombines TRBV27 with TRBJ2-6; D might be TRBD2 (6 bases). CDR3 length: 15 residues. Trimming left V 3 bases short and J 2 bases short, with 8 bases between. CDR1 and CDR2 (germline): MNHEY, SMNVEV (reference sequence). The CDR3 sequence: CASSFGGTGANVLTF. CDR3 bases: TGTGCCAGCAGTTTCGGAGGGACTGGGGCCAACGTCCTGACTTTC.

This clone showed up just a few times. The chain couples TRBV6-1 to TRBJ2-5, with 9 bases fitting TRBD1. Germline V CDR1 and CDR2: MNHNS, SASEGT. CDR3 length: 16 amino acids. V shed 2 bases, J shed 5 bases, and the junction held 9 bases outside the gene matches. Here the CDR3 DNA reads TGTGCCAGCAGTGAATGGCTGGGACAGGGAGGGGAGACCCAGTACTTC. Its protein is CASSEWLGQGGETQYF.

CDR3 residues: CASSQERGTGYRLDYEQYF. The CDR3 DNA follows: TGTGCCAGCAGCCAAGAGAGGGGCACAGGGTACCGTTTAGACTACGAGCAGTACTTC. J is TRBJ2-7 and V is TRBV14; D is perhaps TRBD1 (6 bases). The CDR3 contains 19 residues. Germline CDR1 and CDR2: SGHDN and FVKESK. The V and J ends lost 0 bases and 3 bases respectively, with 24 bases between them.

This chain's CDR3 is CASSEGGRETQYF. CDR3 sequence (DNA): TGCGCCAGCAGCGAAGGGGGCCGAGAGACCCAGTACTTC. The chain couples TRBV5-1 to TRBJ2-5; TRBD1 agrees at 7 bases. The ends lost 4 bases at V and 4 bases at J; junction bases unmatched: 4. This CDR3 is 13 amino acids long. CDR1 and CDR2 from the germline V gene are SGHRS and YFSETQ.

CDR3 residues: CASRRQGASEQYF. The CDR3, as DNA: TGTGCCAGCAGGAGACAGGGGGCTTCCGAGCAGTACTTC. The gene calls are TRBV6-5 and TRBJ2-7; the match to TRBD1 covers 10 bases. J was trimmed by 6 bases and V by 6 bases; bases with no gene match: 5. This CDR3 region has 13 residues. Germline V CDR1 and CDR2: MNHEY, SVGAGI.

The J gene is TRBJ1-5, the V gene TRBV30, with 7 bases lining up with TRBD1. Germline CDR1 is GTSNPN and CDR2 is SVGIG (reference sequence). CDR3 length: 13 residues. Unmatched junction bases numbered 7, after V lost 5 bases and J lost 6 bases. The CDR3 sequence is CAWQTGAGQPQHF. Here the CDR3 DNA reads TGTGCCTGGCAAACAGGGGCGGGTCAGCCCCAGCATTTT. Full variable domain (remainder filled in from reference TRBV30 and TRBJ1-5): SQTIHQWPATLVQPVGSPLSLECTVEGTSNPNLYWYRQAAGRGLQLLFYSVGIGQISSEVPQNLSASRPQDRQFILSSKKLLLSDSGFYLCAWQTGAGQPQHFGDGTRLSIL.

The chain is built from TRBV2 and TRBJ2-1, with TRBD2 matching 10 bases. The CDR3 runs 17 residues. From germline, CDR1 is SNHLY and CDR2 FYNNEI. The V gene end was trimmed by 6 bases and the J gene end by 7 bases; junction bases not matched to a gene: 15. The CDR3 spells CASSRTSGRALSNEQFF. The DNA for the CDR3 is TGTGCCAGCAGCCGGACAAGCGGGAGGGCCTTGTCTAATGAGCAGTTCTTC.

The V call is TRBV19, the J call TRBJ2-6; 8 positions agree with TRBD1. The CDR3 totals 18 residues. V was pared by 3 bases and J by 0 bases, with 7 bases of the junction left unmatched. Germline V gene data show CDR1 as LNHDA and CDR2 as SQIVND (reference sequence). The CDR3 region is CASSMGQARNSGANVLTF. CDR3 coding DNA: TGTGCCAGTAGTATGGGACAGGCAAGAAACTCTGGGGCCAACGTCCTGACTTTC.